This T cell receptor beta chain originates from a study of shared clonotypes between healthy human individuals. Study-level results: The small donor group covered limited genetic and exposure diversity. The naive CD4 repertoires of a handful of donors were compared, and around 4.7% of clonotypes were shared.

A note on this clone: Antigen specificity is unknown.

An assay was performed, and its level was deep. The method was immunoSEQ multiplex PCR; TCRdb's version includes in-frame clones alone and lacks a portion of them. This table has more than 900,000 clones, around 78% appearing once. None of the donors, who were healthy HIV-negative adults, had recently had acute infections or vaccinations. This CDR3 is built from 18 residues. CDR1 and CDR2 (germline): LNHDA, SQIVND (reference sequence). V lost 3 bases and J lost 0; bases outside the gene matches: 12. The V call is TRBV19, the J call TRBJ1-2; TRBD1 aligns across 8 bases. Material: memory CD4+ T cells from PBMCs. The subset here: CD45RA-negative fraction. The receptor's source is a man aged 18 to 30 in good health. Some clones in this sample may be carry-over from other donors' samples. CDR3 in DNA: TGTGCCAGTAGTATCATCCCCCGAGGACAGGGAACTAACTATGGCTACACCTTC. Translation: CASSIIPRGQGTNYGYTF. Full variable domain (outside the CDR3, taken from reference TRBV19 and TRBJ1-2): DGGITQSPKYLFRKEGQNVTLSCEQNLNHDAMYWYRQDPGQGLRLIYYSQIVNDFQKGDIAEGYSVSREKKESFPLTVTSAQKNPTAFYLCASSIIPRGQGTNYGYTFGSGTRLTVV.